These 2 T cell receptor beta chains were sequenced from one sample in a study of shared clonotypes between healthy human individuals. In the naive CD8 group, cells lacked CD45RO and were positively selected for CCR7, so terminally differentiated effector memory CD45RA+ cells were left out. Measured with immunoSEQ multiplex PCR; TCRdb has only the in-frame clones, and not every one. Among about 1,900,000 clones listed, about 95% were seen once. Sequences were obtained from naive CD8+ T cells sorted from blood. The receptor set was obtained from a man aged 18 to 30 in good health.

The chain carries TRBV4-3 and TRBJ2-7; D possibly corresponds to TRBD2 (6 bases). In germline, CDR1 is LGHNA, CDR2 YSLEER. CDR3 length: 15 residues. V shed 1 base and J shed 3 bases, with 13 bases lying between them. This chain's CDR3 is CASSQGPDGSYEQYF. The CDR3 DNA sequence: TGCGCCAGCAGCCAAGGGCCGGACGGGAGCTACGAGCAGTACTTC.

The chain recombines TRBV15 with TRBJ1-1; unclear D gene. V gave up 6 bases and J gave up 0 bases, with 8 bases separating them. Per the germline V gene, CDR1 is LNHNV and CDR2 is YYDKDF (reference sequence). The CDR3 is made up of 13 amino acids. The DNA of the CDR3 is TGTGCCACCAGAGAGCCGATGAACACTGAAGCTTTCTTT. Its protein product is CATREPMNTEAFF. Full variable domain (outside the CDR3, taken from reference TRBV15 and TRBJ1-1): DAMVIQNPRYQVTQFGKPVTLSCSQTLNHNVMYWYQQKSSQAPKLLFHYYDKDFNNEADTPDNFQSRRPNTSFCFLDIRSPGLGDTAMYLCATREPMNTEAFFGQGTRLTVV.